Described below is a single TCR beta chain sequence and its context. Its specificity is unknown. Every donor was a healthy person donating bone marrow. Donors sampled were nominally healthy, though unrecorded immune exposures were likely. The sample belongs to a study of cytomegalovirus exposure and HLA in healthy donors. Researchers ran the PCR with 60 Vbeta and 13 Jbeta primers. Libraries were prepared by immunoSEQ multiplex PCR; TCRdb keeps only in-frame clonotypes and omits some of them. The sample lists roughly 140,000 clones; roughly 77% were seen once. Study-level points and caveats: Among donors in an Asian-associated ancestry cluster, a later analysis reportedly found fewer N-insertions than the roughly 670-donor mean.

The V gene end was trimmed by 4 bases and the J gene end by 0 bases; junction bases not matched to a gene: 11. The germline CDR1 and CDR2 sequences are SEHNR and FQNEAQ (reference sequence). This CDR3 contains 17 residues. Specimen: PBMCs. The sequence came from a man aged 25 to 45 in good health and CMV-seronegative. J is TRBJ1-1 and V is TRBV7-9; TRBD1 aligns across 7 bases. The CDR3 coding sequence is TGTGCCAGCAGCTCATTGTCAGGACAGGAAATGAACACTGAAGCTTTCTTT. Its protein product is CASSSLSGQEMNTEAFF.